This is a list of T cell receptor beta chains from one sample in a study of vaccination and CD4 T cells after COVID-19. TCRdb fed the PCR reads into MiXCR, producing one record per CDR3 protein. The sample lists about 18,000 distinct CDR3 sequences, nearly 60% occurring once. Their antigen targets remain unknown. The sequencing here drew on CD4+ T cells from blood, cultured in vitro, taken before SARS-CoV-2 vaccination. Source of these receptors: a human donor who had recovered from COVID-19. The CDR3 runs from the conserved cysteine through the conserved F or W. Each record gives: CDR3 protein, CDR3 DNA, V gene, clone size, J gene, D gene. The D gene is left open where the match is weak. The listing skips clone size in some rows; elsewhere it reads once, few, many or a size class.

CDR3 protein: CASSSDRGLSTDTQYF; CDR3 DNA: TGTGCCAGCAGTTCCGACAGGGGGCTAAGCACAGATACGCAGTATTTT; V gene: TRBV28; clone size: -; J gene: TRBJ2-3; D gene: TRBD1
CDR3 protein: CASSVTGRGTEAFF; CDR3 DNA: TGTGCCAGCAGTGTTACAGGGAGGGGAACTGAAGCTTTCTTT; V gene: TRBV6-1; clone size: few; J gene: TRBJ1-1; D gene: -
CDR3 protein: CSARGQYTQYF; CDR3 DNA: TGCAGTGCTAGAGGACAGTATACGCAGTATTTT; V gene: TRBV20-1; clone size: few; J gene: TRBJ2-3; D gene: -
CDR3 protein: CATSDSTAGYEQYF; CDR3 DNA: TGTGCCACCAGTGACTCGACAGCTGGGTACGAGCAGTACTTC; V gene: TRBV24-1; clone size: -; J gene: TRBJ2-7; D gene: -
CDR3 protein: CASSRLGQQRTWGELFF; CDR3 DNA: TGTGCCAGCAGCAGACTAGGCCAACAGCGAACTTGGGGGGAGCTGTTTTTT; V gene: TRBV21-1; clone size: -; J gene: TRBJ2-2; D gene: -
CDR3 protein: CSASALAGVDTQYF; CDR3 DNA: TGCAGTGCTAGCGCCCTAGCGGGAGTAGATACGCAGTATTTT; V gene: TRBV20-1; clone size: -; J gene: TRBJ2-3; D gene: TRBD2
CDR3 protein: CASGEDYYGYTF; CDR3 DNA: TGTGCCTCCGGGGAGGATTACTATGGCTACACCTTC; V gene: TRBV2; clone size: few; J gene: TRBJ1-2; D gene: -
CDR3 protein: CSARGTSGRAGTDTQYF; CDR3 DNA: TGCAGTGCTAGAGGGACTAGCGGGAGGGCCGGCACAGATACGCAGTATTTT; V gene: TRBV20-1; clone size: few; J gene: TRBJ2-3; D gene: TRBD2
CDR3 protein: CASSASLGRGELFF; CDR3 DNA: TGTGCCAGCAGCGCCTCCCTAGGACGCGGGGAGCTGTTTTTT; V gene: TRBV7-9; clone size: -; J gene: TRBJ2-2; D gene: -
CDR3 protein: CASSIMRGWNQPQHF; CDR3 DNA: TGTGCCAGTAGTATCATGAGAGGGTGGAATCAGCCCCAGCATTTT; V gene: TRBV19; clone size: -; J gene: TRBJ1-5; D gene: -
CDR3 protein: CAGSFESGRSDEQYF; CDR3 DNA: TGTGCCGGCAGCTTTGAGAGCGGGAGGTCGGACGAGCAGTACTTC; V gene: TRBV7-9; clone size: once; J gene: TRBJ2-7; D gene: TRBD2
CDR3 protein: CASSIGGHSTDTQYF; CDR3 DNA: TGTGCCAGTAGTATAGGGGGACATAGCACAGATACGCAGTATTTT; V gene: TRBV19; clone size: -; J gene: TRBJ2-3; D gene: -
CDR3 protein: CASSSASLTYEQYF; CDR3 DNA: TGTGCCAGCAGTTCCGCTAGCTTGACCTACGAGCAGTACTTC; V gene: TRBV12-3/TRBV12-4; clone size: -; J gene: TRBJ2-7; D gene: -
CDR3 protein: CATSRGTRDEAFF; CDR3 DNA: TGTGCCACCAGCAGAGGCACCAGGGATGAAGCTTTCTTT; V gene: TRBV15; clone size: -; J gene: TRBJ1-1; D gene: -
CDR3 protein: CASSGLAGVGETQYF; CDR3 DNA: TGTGCCAGCAGTGGACTAGCGGGAGTAGGGGAGACCCAGTACTTC; V gene: TRBV6-1; clone size: -; J gene: TRBJ2-5; D gene: TRBD2
CDR3 protein: CASSLAPGHGGDEQYF; CDR3 DNA: TGTGCCAGCAGCTTAGCGCCGGGTCACGGCGGGGACGAGCAGTACTTC; V gene: TRBV12-3/TRBV12-4; clone size: -; J gene: TRBJ2-7; D gene: -
CDR3 protein: CASSYEGPDRAYEQYF; CDR3 DNA: TGTGCCAGCAGTTATGAAGGGCCGGACAGGGCCTACGAGCAGTACTTC; V gene: TRBV6-2/TRBV6-3; clone size: few; J gene: TRBJ2-7; D gene: TRBD1
CDR3 protein: CASSDWGGEKLFF; CDR3 DNA: TGTGCCAGCAGTGATTGGGGGGGTGAAAAACTGTTTTTT; V gene: TRBV2; clone size: -; J gene: TRBJ1-4; D gene: -
CDR3 protein: CASSPLAGRTDTQYF; CDR3 DNA: TGTGCTAGCAGCCCACTAGCGGGACGCACAGATACGCAGTATTTT; V gene: TRBV7-7; clone size: -; J gene: TRBJ2-3; D gene: TRBD2
CDR3 protein: CASSLSSRDRATRTGELFF; CDR3 DNA: TGTGCCAGCAGTTTATCATCAAGGGACAGGGCCACGAGAACCGGGGAGCTGTTTTTT; V gene: TRBV27; clone size: -; J gene: TRBJ2-2; D gene: TRBD1
CDR3 protein: CASSWTGNTGELFF; CDR3 DNA: TGCGCCAGCAGCTGGACAGGGAACACCGGGGAGCTGTTTTTT; V gene: TRBV4-3; clone size: -; J gene: TRBJ2-2; D gene: TRBD1
CDR3 protein: CSARDVRAALAPETQYF; CDR3 DNA: TGCAGTGCTAGAGATGTGCGGGCGGCCCTCGCCCCAGAGACCCAGTACTTC; V gene: TRBV20-1; clone size: -; J gene: TRBJ2-5; D gene: -
CDR3 protein: CATSRVLSWRDTQYF; CDR3 DNA: TGTGCCACCAGCAGAGTATTGTCGTGGAGAGATACGCAGTATTTT; V gene: TRBV15; clone size: -; J gene: TRBJ2-3; D gene: -
CDR3 protein: CASSHSDTQYF; CDR3 DNA: TGTGCCAGCAGCCACAGTGATACGCAGTATTTT; V gene: TRBV25-1; clone size: -; J gene: TRBJ2-3; D gene: -
CDR3 protein: CASSLGLAGKGSYEQYF; CDR3 DNA: TGTGCCAGCAGCTTAGGCTTAGCGGGGAAGGGTTCCTACGAGCAGTACTTC; V gene: TRBV7-6; clone size: -; J gene: TRBJ2-7; D gene: TRBD2
CDR3 protein: CASSLRLAGSTDTQYF; CDR3 DNA: TGTGCCAGCAGTTTACGCCTAGCGGGCAGCACAGATACGCAGTATTTT; V gene: TRBV27; clone size: -; J gene: TRBJ2-3; D gene: TRBD2
CDR3 protein: CASSILTGTDTQYF; CDR3 DNA: TGTGCCAGTAGTATTCTGACAGGGACAGATACGCAGTATTTT; V gene: TRBV19; clone size: few; J gene: TRBJ2-3; D gene: TRBD1
CDR3 protein: CASTTSPGLAGAGTDTQYF; CDR3 DNA: TGTGCCAGCACAACGAGTCCGGGACTAGCGGGAGCCGGCACAGATACGCAGTATTTT; V gene: TRBV5-4; clone size: -; J gene: TRBJ2-3; D gene: TRBD2
CDR3 protein: CSATRDRAAGTQYF; CDR3 DNA: TGCAGTGCCACGAGGGACAGGGCTGCTGGGACCCAGTACTTC; V gene: TRBV20-1; clone size: -; J gene: TRBJ2-5; D gene: TRBD1
CDR3 protein: CSANPIKLAGEAKNIQYF; CDR3 DNA: TGCAGTGCTAACCCCATAAAGTTAGCGGGAGAGGCCAAAAACATTCAGTACTTC; V gene: TRBV20-1; clone size: once; J gene: TRBJ2-4; D gene: TRBD2
CDR3 protein: CASSQGVSSSYEQYF; CDR3 DNA: TGCGCCAGCAGCCAAGGGGTTTCTAGCTCCTACGAGCAGTACTTC; V gene: TRBV4-3; clone size: -; J gene: TRBJ2-7; D gene: -
CDR3 protein: CASSLKQGDETQYF; CDR3 DNA: TGTGCCAGCAGCTTGAAGCAGGGGGATGAGACCCAGTACTTC; V gene: TRBV5-4; clone size: -; J gene: TRBJ2-5; D gene: TRBD1
CDR3 protein: CASSQPPGDTQYF; CDR3 DNA: TGCGCCAGCAGCCAACCTCCTGGGGATACGCAGTATTTT; V gene: TRBV4-1; clone size: -; J gene: TRBJ2-3; D gene: -
CDR3 protein: CATSKTGTEAFF; CDR3 DNA: TGTGCCACCAGCAAAACGGGCACTGAAGCTTTCTTT; V gene: TRBV15; clone size: -; J gene: TRBJ1-1; D gene: -
CDR3 protein: CASSIFPTGEAKNIQYF; CDR3 DNA: TGTGCCAGCAGCATATTCCCCACGGGGGAAGCCAAAAACATTCAGTACTTC; V gene: TRBV7-9; clone size: -; J gene: TRBJ2-4; D gene: -
CDR3 protein: CASSYPGNSYEQYF; CDR3 DNA: TGTGCCAGCAGTTATCCGGGCAACTCCTACGAGCAGTACTTC; V gene: TRBV6-2/TRBV6-3; clone size: few; J gene: TRBJ2-7; D gene: -
CDR3 protein: CASSRGLAWEQYF; CDR3 DNA: TGCGCCAGCAGTAGAGGACTGGCTTGGGAGCAGTACTTC; V gene: TRBV10-2; clone size: -; J gene: TRBJ2-7; D gene: -
CDR3 protein: CASSPQRGQIEAFF; CDR3 DNA: TGTGCCAGCAGCCCCCAAAGAGGACAGATTGAAGCTTTCTTT; V gene: TRBV7-9; clone size: few; J gene: TRBJ1-1; D gene: -
CDR3 protein: CASSELRGSTDTQYF; CDR3 DNA: TGTGCCAGCAGTGAGTTGCGGGGGAGCACAGATACGCAGTATTTT; V gene: TRBV2; clone size: -; J gene: TRBJ2-3; D gene: TRBD2
CDR3 protein: CASSLDLSNQPQHF; CDR3 DNA: TGTGCCAGCAGCTTAGACCTAAGCAATCAGCCCCAGCATTTT; V gene: TRBV7-2; clone size: -; J gene: TRBJ1-5; D gene: -
CDR3 protein: CACQTGQGVYEQFF; CDR3 DNA: TGTGCCTGCCAGACTGGCCAAGGAGTTTATGAGCAGTTCTTC; V gene: TRBV30; clone size: -; J gene: TRBJ2-1; D gene: -
CDR3 protein: CAGGTSRQETQYF; CDR3 DNA: TGTGCCGGAGGGACTAGCCGACAAGAGACCCAGTACTTC; V gene: TRBV2; clone size: few; J gene: TRBJ2-5; D gene: TRBD2